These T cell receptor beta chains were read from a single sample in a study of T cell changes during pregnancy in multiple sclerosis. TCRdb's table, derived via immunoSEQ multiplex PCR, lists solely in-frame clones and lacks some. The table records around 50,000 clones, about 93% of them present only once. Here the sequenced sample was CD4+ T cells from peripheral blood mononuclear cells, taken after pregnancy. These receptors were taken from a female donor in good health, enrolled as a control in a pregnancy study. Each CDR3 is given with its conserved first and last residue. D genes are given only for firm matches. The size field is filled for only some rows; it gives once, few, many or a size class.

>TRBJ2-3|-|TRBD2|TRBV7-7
CASSSGISGRSPDTQYF
TGTGCTAGCAGCTCAGGCATCAGCGGGAGGAGCCCAGATACGCAGTATTTT
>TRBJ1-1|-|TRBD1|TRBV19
CASRGQGRDWNTEAFF
TGTGCCAGTAGGGGACAGGGAAGGGATTGGAACACTGAAGCTTTCTTT
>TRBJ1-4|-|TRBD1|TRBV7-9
CASSSRDSQNEKLFF
TGTGCCAGCAGCTCTAGGGACAGCCAGAATGAAAAACTGTTTTTT
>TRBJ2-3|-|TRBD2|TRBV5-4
CASSVTSGGATSTDTQYF
TGTGCCAGCAGCGTGACTAGCGGGGGGGCCACTAGCACAGATACGCAGTATTTT
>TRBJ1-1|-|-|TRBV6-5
CASSPGGVTFF
TGTGCCAGCAGCCCCGGGGGTGTGACTTTCTTT
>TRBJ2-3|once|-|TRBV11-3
CASSLRDSADTQYF
TGTGCCAGCAGCTTAAGGGACTCTGCAGATACGCAGTATTTT
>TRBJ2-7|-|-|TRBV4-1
CASSQVGRYEQYF
TGCGCCAGCAGCCAAGTGGGCCGCTACGAGCAGTACTTC
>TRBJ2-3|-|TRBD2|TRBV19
CASSVLAGGLTDTQYF
TGTGCCAGTAGTGTTCTAGCGGGGGGGCTGACAGATACGCAGTATTTT
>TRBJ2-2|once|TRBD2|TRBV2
CASSKAGAWIGELFF
TGTGCCAGCAGTAAAGCGGGAGCTTGGATCGGGGAGCTGTTTTTT
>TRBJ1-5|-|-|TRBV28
CASSLGGSISNQPQHF
TGTGCCAGCAGTTTAGGGGGGTCAATTAGCAATCAGCCCCAGCATTTT
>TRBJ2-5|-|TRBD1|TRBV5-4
CASSQTGDQETQYF
TGTGCCAGCAGCCAGACAGGGGACCAAGAGACCCAGTACTTC
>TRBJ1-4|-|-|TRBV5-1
CASSRTSNEKLFF
TGCGCCAGCAGCCGGACAAGTAATGAAAAACTGTTTTTT
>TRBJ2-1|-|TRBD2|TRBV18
CASSPPAGRAPEQFF
TGTGCCAGCTCACCACCCGCGGGGAGGGCACCTGAGCAGTTCTTC
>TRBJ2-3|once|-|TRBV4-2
CASSQAGAATQYF
TGTGCCAGCAGCCAAGCGGGAGCGGCCACGCAGTATTTT
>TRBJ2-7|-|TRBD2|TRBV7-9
CASSLVSGGGLPYEQYF
TGTGCCAGCAGCTTAGTCAGCGGGGGGGGTTTACCTTACGAGCAGTACTTC
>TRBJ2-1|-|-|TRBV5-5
CASSLGALAPGAEQFF
TGTGCCAGCAGCTTGGGGGCGCTCGCTCCAGGCGCTGAGCAGTTCTTC
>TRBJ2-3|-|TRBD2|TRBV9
CASSVVASGGAVSTDTQYF
TGTGCCAGCAGCGTAGTAGCTAGCGGGGGGGCCGTTAGCACAGATACGCAGTATTTT
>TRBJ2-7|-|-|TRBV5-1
CASSLADYEQYF
TGCGCCAGCAGCTTGGCAGACTACGAGCAGTACTTC
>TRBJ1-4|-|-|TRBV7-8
CASSPYRGLNEKLFF
TGTGCCAGCAGCCCATATCGGGGGTTGAATGAAAAACTGTTTTTT
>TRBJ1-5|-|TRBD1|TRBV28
CASSLLSTGGNQPQHF
TGTGCCAGCAGTTTATTGTCAACAGGGGGCAATCAGCCCCAGCATTTT
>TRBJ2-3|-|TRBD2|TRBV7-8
CASSLVMSGRADTQYF
TGTGCCAGCAGCTTAGTAATGAGCGGGAGGGCCGATACGCAGTATTTT
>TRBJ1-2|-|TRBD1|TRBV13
CASSDRRDSGPYGYTF
TGTGCCAGCAGCGACCGTCGGGACAGCGGTCCTTATGGCTACACCTTC
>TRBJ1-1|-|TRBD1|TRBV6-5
CASSYRGGTEAFF
TGTGCCAGCTCATACAGGGGAGGCACTGAAGCTTTCTTT
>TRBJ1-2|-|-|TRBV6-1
CASSEPSLTGSNYGYAF
TGTGCCAGCAGTGAACCCTCATTAACAGGGAGCAACTATGGCTACGCCTTC
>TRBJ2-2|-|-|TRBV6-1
CASSLFGRNTGELFF
TGTGCCAGCAGTTTGTTCGGGAGGAACACCGGGGAGCTGTTTTTT
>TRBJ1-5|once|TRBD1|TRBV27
CATSSGTGFRDQPQHF
TGTGCCACATCTTCCGGGACAGGGTTTAGAGATCAGCCCCAGCATTTT
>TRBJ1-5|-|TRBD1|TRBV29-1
CSARTGENQPQHF
TGCAGCGCGCGGACAGGGGAGAATCAGCCCCAGCATTTT
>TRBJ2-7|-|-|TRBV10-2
CASSEAGFVSYEQYF
TGCGCCAGCAGTGAGGCGGGCTTCGTCTCCTACGAGCAGTACTTC
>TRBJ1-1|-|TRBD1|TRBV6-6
CAISGRGPDTEAFF
TGTGCCATCTCAGGCAGGGGGCCCGACACTGAAGCTTTCTTT
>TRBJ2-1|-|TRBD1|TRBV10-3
CATGTEVNEQFF
TGTGCCACGGGGACAGAGGTCAATGAGCAGTTCTTC
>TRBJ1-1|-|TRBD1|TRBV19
CASSNGQGRNTEAFF
TGTGCCAGTAGTAACGGACAGGGGAGGAACACTGAAGCTTTCTTT
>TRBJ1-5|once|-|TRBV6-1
CASTNRAGEQPQHF
TGTGCCAGCACAAACAGGGCAGGAGAACAGCCCCAGCATTTT
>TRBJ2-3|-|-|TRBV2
CASSDGGLPAADTQYF
TGTGCCAGCAGTGACGGAGGTTTACCAGCGGCAGATACGCAGTATTTT
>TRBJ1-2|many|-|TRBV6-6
CASAGDTSIGYTF
TGTGCCAGCGCCGGGGACACCTCTATTGGCTACACCTTC
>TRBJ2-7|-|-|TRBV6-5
CASGLDYYEQYF
TGTGCCAGCGGGCTGGACTATTACGAGCAGTACTTC
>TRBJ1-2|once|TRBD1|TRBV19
CASSTRTGGAQSYGYTF
TGTGCCAGTAGTACGAGGACAGGGGGCGCACAAAGCTATGGCTACACCTTC
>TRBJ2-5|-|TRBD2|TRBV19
CASSISGSAQETQYF
TGTGCCAGTAGTATTAGCGGGAGCGCTCAAGAGACCCAGTACTTC
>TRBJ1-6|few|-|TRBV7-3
CASSPSGQYNSPLHF
TGTGCCAGCAGCCCCTCAGGGCAATACAATTCACCCCTCCACTTT
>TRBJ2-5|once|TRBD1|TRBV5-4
CASSPTGDKETQYF
TGTGCCAGCAGCCCGACAGGGGATAAAGAGACCCAGTACTTC
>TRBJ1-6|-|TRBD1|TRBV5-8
CASNLRQGADINSPLHF
TGTGCCAGCAACCTCCGACAGGGGGCGGACATTAATTCACCCCTCCACTTT
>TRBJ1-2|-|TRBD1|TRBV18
CASSPSVGQGGTNYGYTF
TGTGCCAGCTCACCTTCTGTGGGACAGGGTGGAACTAACTATGGCTACACCTTC
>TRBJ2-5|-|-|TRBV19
CASSTGTPAQETQYF
TGTGCCAGTAGCACCGGGACACCGGCCCAAGAGACCCAGTACTTC
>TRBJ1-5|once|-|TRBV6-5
CASSSGGADRPQHF
TGTGCCAGCAGTTCAGGAGGCGCGGACCGGCCCCAGCATTTT
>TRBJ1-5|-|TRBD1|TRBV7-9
CASSKDRGSNQPQHF
TGTGCCAGCAGCAAGGACAGGGGCAGCAATCAGCCCCAGCATTTT
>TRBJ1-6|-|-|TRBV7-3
CASSVGAVYNSPLHF
TGTGCCAGCAGCGTAGGGGCAGTATATAATTCACCCCTCCACTTT
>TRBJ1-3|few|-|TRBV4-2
CASSQDSVGRTGNTIYF
TGTGCCAGCAGCCAAGATTCGGTAGGGAGGACTGGAAACACCATATATTTT
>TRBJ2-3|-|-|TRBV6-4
CASRGGSTDTQYF
TGTGCCAGCCGAGGAGGGTCCACAGATACGCAGTATTTT
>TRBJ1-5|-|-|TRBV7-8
CASSLSRYSNQPQHF
TGTGCCAGCAGCTTATCCAGATATAGCAATCAGCCCCAGCATTTT
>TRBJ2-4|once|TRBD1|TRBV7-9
CASVGTGGKNIQYF
TGTGCCAGCGTCGGGACAGGGGGCAAAAACATTCAGTACTTC
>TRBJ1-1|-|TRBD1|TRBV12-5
CASGRDRGRAFF
TGTGCTAGTGGCCGAGACAGGGGCCGAGCTTTCTTT
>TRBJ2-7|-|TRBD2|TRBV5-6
CASSLGLAGSAFQYF
TGTGCCAGCAGCTTGGGACTAGCGGGATCGGCTTTTCAGTACTTC
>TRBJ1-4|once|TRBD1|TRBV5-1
CASSLAGTGRIANEKLFF
TGCGCCAGCAGCTTGGCCGGGACAGGGAGGATTGCTAATGAAAAACTGTTTTTT
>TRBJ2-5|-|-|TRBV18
CASSPLGAYQETQYF
TGTGCCAGCTCACCACTGGGGGCGTACCAAGAGACCCAGTACTTC
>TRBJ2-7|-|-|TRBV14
CASSQGRASYEQYF
TGTGCCAGCAGCCAAGGGCGGGCCTCCTACGAGCAGTACTTC
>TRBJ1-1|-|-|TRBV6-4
CASRLGPGLNTEAFF
TGTGCCAGCAGGCTAGGGCCAGGGCTGAACACTGAAGCTTTCTTT
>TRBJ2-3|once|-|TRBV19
CASSRSEGRSTDTQYF
TGTGCCAGTAGCAGGTCCGAGGGTCGATCCACAGATACGCAGTATTTT
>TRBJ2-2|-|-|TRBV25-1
CASSDPRLGDTGELFF
TGTGCCAGCAGTGATCCCAGACTAGGGGACACCGGGGAGCTGTTTTTT
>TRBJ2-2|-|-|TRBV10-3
CAISEGGLANTGELFF
TGTGCCATCAGCGAGGGTGGGCTAGCCAACACCGGGGAGCTGTTTTTT
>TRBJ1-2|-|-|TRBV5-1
CASRAESLDGYTF
TGCGCCAGCAGAGCTGAAAGTCTAGACGGCTACACCTTC